The T cell receptor (beta chain) described here comes from a study of glioma-infiltrating T cells (TCRdb year 2016). Regarding the research as a whole: Glioma tissue, non-neoplastic brain tissue and matched peripheral blood mononuclear cells were used as sources from which TCR alpha- and beta-chain repertoires were sequenced. To gauge divergence between tissue and blood T-cell populations, every tissue-infiltrating repertoire was compared against the peripheral blood repertoire from the same patient. The paired cohort comprised three low-grade glioma patients, 7 or 8 primary glioblastoma patients and three non-glioma patients contributing non-neoplastic brain tissue.

V is trimmed back by 7 bases and J by 2 bases, and the junction contains 5 bases that no gene match accounts for. CDR3 length: 13 amino acids, cysteine to phenylalanine. Only the CDR3 part of the read is kept: 39 bases, read in frame from the first base. The iRepertoire nested amplicon-rescue multiplex PCR (arm-PCR) platform was used to amplify TCR alpha and beta CDR3 regions from RNA. The input for one-step reverse transcription and amplification was about 85-450 ng of tissue mRNA or PBMC total RNA. Following bead purification, Illumina adapters were added through a secondary multiplex PCR, and the libraries were then gel-purified between 200 and 400 bp. Libraries carried internal 6-nucleotide barcodes used for demultiplexing. Libraries were sequenced on an Illumina MiSeq with 2x220 or 2x250 nucleotide paired-end reads. As for the authors' bioinformatics: Paired reads were merged with FLASH 1.2.11 and aligned to the GRCh37 human genome with BWA-MEM before extracting TRA and TRB reads. V and J assignment used an IMGT-derived reference of cassette sequences and CDR3 motifs that included pseudogenes. Reads were translated in three frames, and productive CDR3s were defined by a C…FGXG motif without stop codons. Unique combinations of V-J cassette pair and CDR3 amino acid sequence were defined as clonotypes. Reads were filtered by Hamming distance, with the threshold set by the sequence error rate of each sample in mapped regions. TCRdb reanalyzed the raw reads on its own, using fastp at Q25 for trimming and MiXCR for clone calling, and kept in-frame beta chains. One record per CDR3 amino acid sequence lists the most common genes and DNA. The V and J calls were determined by TCRdb, not by the authors. This sample is represented by about 200,000 distinct CDR3 sequences; over 25% of them were singletons. The ten largest make up around 20% of the sample.

Worth noting for this clonotype: Its antigen has not been determined. Per-nucleotide qualities are absent, and no much larger clonotype sits a single base away.

On the study overall, not on this receptor specifically: Group comparisons rested on small numbers: three non-neoplastic, three low-grade glioma and several glioblastoma patients. In non-neoplastic patients, VJ-independent divergence between tissue and blood fell below expectation, whereas in all gliomas, and especially in low-grade gliomas, the divergence rose above expectation. Very few CDR3 sequences were shared between tissue and blood, attributed to high CDR3 diversity and limited sampling.

In this chain, TRBV12-3 or TRBV12-4 is recombined with TRBJ2-7, and TRBD1 aligns with 7 junction nucleotides. The specimen was glioma tissue, nonneoplastic brain tissue, or PBMCs (not recorded which). The sequence came from a human donor with low-grade glioma or glioblastoma, undergoing nonglioma brain surgery, or in good health (not recorded which). The DNA is as follows: TGTGCCAGCAATAACAGGGGCACCTACGAGCAGTACTTC. Translated, it reads CASNNRGTYEQYF.